The clone carrying this TCR beta chain was observed a few times. These data come from a study of human T cells and chemical hapten exposure. Whole-study context: Mostly female, the patients presented with alopecia areata, totalis or universalis.

One entry per CDR3 protein, called by TCRdb with MiXCR from the RACE reads. Among roughly 100,000 distinct CDR3 sequences, roughly 12% were seen once, and the ten largest hold 1.6%. Regarding time point: pre-sensitization, week 0. The treatment denotes: therapeutic diphenylcyclopropenone sensitization with weekly scalp DPC. This receptor was obtained from a woman aged 45-65 years with alopecia areata. Some clones in this sample may be carry-over from other donors' samples. Source: whole blood, taken in connection with sensitization to the hapten diphenylcyclopropenone (DPC).

CDR3 residues: CSARDNNHNQPQHF. In DNA form, the CDR3 reads TGCAGTGCTAGAGATAATAATCACAATCAGCCCCAGCATTTT. V is TRBV20-1 and J is TRBJ1-5; D uncertain. The CDR3 loop spans 14 amino acids. Germline values: CDR1 DFQATT, CDR2 SNEGSKA (reference sequence). The germline V and J ends were trimmed by 0 bases and 3 bases, with 9 bases remaining between them.